Listed below are T cell receptor beta chains from one sample, sequenced in a study of OX40 agonist ivuxolimab in advanced cancers. Here immunoSEQ multiplex PCR was the method, and the copy in TCRdb shows in-frame clones only, minus some. The table includes about 3,000 clones, 65% to 80% detected once. The source material was CD4+ or CD8+ T cells sorted from blood, sampled in a trial of the OX40 agonist ivuxolimab. These receptors were collected from an adult with an advanced solid tumor such as melanoma, head and neck, liver or kidney cancer. The CDR3 runs from the conserved cysteine through the conserved F or W.

V gene,CDR3 protein
TRBV5-5,CASSLSVGEQYF
TRBV10-1,CASNSVNHEQYF
TRBV7-9,CASSSKPGANVLTF
TRBV7-6,CASSSGGTEAFF
TRBV25-1,CASSGGSDYGYTF
TRBV15,CATSEKYTRGLAGAPDTQYF
TRBV7-9,CASSFGGVYNEQFF
TRBV19,CASSIRDEAYEQYF
TRBV10-1,CASSLGESAEAFF
TRBV27,CASTLFPSLENEQFF
TRBV6-1,CASSVGSAYEQYF
TRBV28,CASSLGVAGGSADTQYF
TRBV6-6,CASSYRAGGLADTQYF
TRBV10-3,CAITTGVREQYF
TRBV28,CASSWTENTEAFF
TRBV23-1,CASSRGGPSITDTQYF
TRBV7-2,CASSLDGPLDEQFF
TRBV6-5,CASSLHRRSNEKLFF
TRBV5-5,CASSLVGMGNQPQHF
TRBV7-9,CASRPQGIHPEAQYF